This TCR beta chain stems from a study of blood T cell repertoires in COVID-19. On the study more broadly: COVID-19 samples, acute and convalescent, were from the United States, Italy and Spain. T cells, B-cell-depleted T cells, or PBMCs provided the cDNA or gDNA that served as material.

V lost 0 bases and J 7 bases, leaving 11 bases between the germline ends. Germline loops: CDR1 SGHRS, CDR2 YFSETQ. The length of the CDR3 is 14 residues. Original processing notes: Amplification of reference gene primers provided the estimated nucleated cell counts. Sequenced by immunoSEQ multiplex PCR; TCRdb stores in-frame clones only, minus some. The V and J calls and clone size come from that table; D and trimming were worked out from the DNA. This sample has about 310,000 clones; about 87% occur once, and the top ten carry around 8%. This clonotype was sampled from a woman between 50 and 59 years old who had recovered from COVID-19. What was sequenced was peripheral blood. The rearrangement links TRBV5-1 to TRBJ2-4; the D is unclear. CDR3 residues: CASSLASARNIQYF. For the CDR3, the DNA is TGCGCCAGCAGCTTGGCCAGCGCCCGGAACATTCAGTACTTC. The whole variable domain, filled in from reference TRBV5-1 and TRBJ2-4, reads KAGVTQTPRYLIKTRGQQVTLSCSPISGHRSVSWYQQTPGQGLQFLFEYFSETQRNKGNFPGRFSGRQFSNSRSEMNVSTLELGDSALYLCASSLASARNIQYFGAGTRLSVL.